The 9 T cell receptor beta chains given below trace back to one sample, sequenced in a study of response to subunit inactivated influenza vaccine. TCRdb used MiXCR to reprocess the RT-PCR reads, holding one entry per CDR3 protein. Among some 180,000 distinct CDR3 sequences listed, nearly 9.5% were seen once. This specimen consisted of non-naive T cells sorted from PBMCs, obtained on the day of vaccination. These receptors were obtained from a man between 45 and 60 years old who received an inactivated influenza vaccine.

The gene calls are TRBV3-1 and TRBJ2-7, with D possibly matching TRBD2 (5 bases). The germline gives CDR1 LGHDT, CDR2 YNNKEL (reference sequence). V lost 7 bases to trimming and J lost 4 bases, with 20 bases between them. This CDR3 spans 15 amino acids. The CDR3 sequence is CASTQEVSFTYEQYF. CDR3 in DNA: TGTGCCAGCACCCAGGAGGTGTCTTTTACATACGAGCAGTACTTC.

The chain has TRBV7-2 and TRBJ1-5; perhaps TRBD1 as D (6 bases). The germline V gene has CDR1 SGHTA and CDR2 FQGNSA. There are 15 residues in the CDR3. Deletions cut 5 bases from V and 6 bases from J, with 17 bases between. The DNA of the CDR3 is TGTGCCAGCAGCCCGGGGGCCTACATAGGTCAGCCCCAGCATTTT. Protein sequence: CASSPGAYIGQPQHF.

This clonotype was recorded at least ten times. The V call is TRBV18, the J call TRBJ2-1; 11 bases match TRBD2. V was pared by 2 bases and J by 7 bases, with 10 bases of the junction left unmatched. The CDR3 is 17 amino acids. CDR1 and CDR2 from the germline V gene are KGHSH and LQKENI. The CDR3 region is CASSPAAPGLAVNEQFF. Here the CDR3 DNA reads TGTGCCAGCTCACCAGCAGCTCCGGGACTAGCGGTAAATGAGCAGTTCTTC.

The CDR3 bases are TGTGCCAGCAGCCCTATTACAGGGGGCAGGCAGCCCCAGCATTTT. This encodes CASSPITGGRQPQHF. The chain has TRBV7-3 and TRBJ1-5; 9 nucleotides line up with TRBD1. Germline V gene sequence: CDR1 SGHTA, CDR2 FQGTGA. V shed 5 bases and J 7 bases; nucleotides not matched to a gene: 9. CDR3 length: 15 residues.

The rearrangement uses TRBV11-2 and TRBJ2-1; 7 positions agree with TRBD2. V was pared by 1 base and J by 12 bases, with 6 bases of the junction left unmatched. The germline V gene encodes CDR1 SGHAT and CDR2 FQNNGV. The CDR3 extends over 13 amino acids. Here the CDR3 DNA reads TGTGCCAGCAGCTTAGGTTCCTGGGGGGGGCAGTTCTTC. Translating it yields CASSLGSWGGQFF. The whole variable domain, remainder taken from reference TRBV11-2 and TRBJ2-1, is EAGVAQSPRYKIIEKRQSVAFWCNPISGHATLYWYQQILGQGPKLLIQFQNNGVVDDSQLPKDRFSAERLKGVDSTLKIQPAKLEDSAVYLCASSLGSWGGQFFGPGTRLTVL.

This clonotype has only a few counts. V usage is TRBV7-9 and J usage is TRBJ2-5; D perhaps matches TRBD1 (6 bases). The germline V and J ends were trimmed by 5 bases and 4 bases, with 20 bases remaining between them. The length of the CDR3 is 16 residues. The germline V gene has CDR1 SEHNR and CDR2 FQNEAQ (reference sequence). The CDR3 DNA sequence: TGTGCCAGCAGCGACCGCGCCAGGGGTCGGGCAGAGACCCAGTACTTC. Protein sequence: CASSDRARGRAETQYF.

This clonotype was observed many times. This chain joins TRBV27 and TRBJ2-2, with 8 bases that match TRBD2. CDR1 and CDR2 from the germline V gene are MNHEY and SMNVEV (reference sequence). V shed 5 bases and J 7 bases; nucleotides not matched to a gene: 9. The CDR3 loop spans 15 amino acids. The CDR3 nucleotides read TGTGCCAGCAGTCAGGGACTAGGCACGGTCGGGGAGCTGTTTTTT. Its protein is CASSQGLGTVGELFF.

This clonotype appeared a few times. The V and J genes are TRBV29-1 and TRBJ1-1; D unresolved. Germline V gene sequence: CDR1 SQVTM, CDR2 ANQGSEA. The CDR3 totals 13 residues. V was shortened by 1 base and J by 1 base, with 7 bases between the two germline ends. CDR3 residues: CSVEAYSNTEAFF. The CDR3 bases are TGCAGCGTTGAAGCCTACTCGAACACTGAAGCTTTCTTT.

This clonotype appeared a few times. The chain has TRBV4-2 and TRBJ2-7; unclear D gene. V was shortened by 4 bases and J by 6 bases, with 16 bases between the two germline ends. The CDR3 runs 14 residues. Germline V CDR1 and CDR2: LGHNA, YNFKEQ. The CDR3 loop reads CASSPAVGSTEQYF. DNA for the CDR3: TGTGCCAGCAGCCCTGCGGTTGGTAGCACCGAGCAGTACTTC.